This is a list of T cell receptor beta chains from one sample in a study of cytomegalovirus exposure and HLA in healthy donors. This table comes from immunoSEQ multiplex PCR, and its TCRdb copy is limited to in-frame clones, with some not included. The sample has roughly 76,000 clones; the top ten hold roughly 2.6%. Sequenced sample: PBMCs. The receptors were sampled from a female donor in good health and CMV-seropositive. Each CDR3 is given with its conserved first and last residue. D genes are given only for firm matches.

j_gene,d_gene,v_gene,CDR3aa
TRBJ1-1,NA,TRBV6-4,CASRPISGSTEAFF
TRBJ2-7,NA,TRBV6-5,CASTGPGFGAYEQYF
TRBJ1-1,TRBD1,TRBV19,CASSQQGARAFF
TRBJ2-2,TRBD2,TRBV27,CASSLFLAGVTGELFF
TRBJ1-2,NA,TRBV10-3,CAISESLGGAYGYTF
TRBJ1-6,NA,TRBV30,CAWSVWNGNSPLHF
TRBJ1-3,NA,TRBV6-5,CASSYSGRRNTIYF
TRBJ1-1,TRBD1,TRBV6-1,CASLASGGTEAFF
TRBJ1-6,TRBD1,TRBV4-2,CASRLRAGGQGNSPLHF
TRBJ1-2,NA,TRBV27,CASSLGAPNYGYTF
TRBJ2-2,NA,TRBV7-2,CASSLYGTMNTGELFF
TRBJ1-5,TRBD1,TRBV6-6,CASSYTTGGRIQPQHF
TRBJ2-3,TRBD2,TRBV7-2,CASSLGRLAVSNTQYF
TRBJ1-4,TRBD1,TRBV4-3,CASSQDLGTGQYLGEKLFF
TRBJ2-1,NA,TRBV7-2,CASSRSGVYNEQFF
TRBJ2-3,NA,TRBV30,CAWSPGMTDTQYF
TRBJ1-1,NA,TRBV18,CASSPVPPGTEAFF
TRBJ2-7,TRBD1,TRBV4-3,CASSPGTGTYEQYF
TRBJ2-7,TRBD1,TRBV4-1,CASSQRGTGVSYEQYF
TRBJ1-2,TRBD1,TRBV5-4,CASISGDRGGGYTF
TRBJ1-4,NA,TRBV10-1,CASSESYFGITNEKLFF
TRBJ1-2,NA,TRBV28,CASWSQGTAYGYTF
TRBJ1-1,NA,TRBV30,CAWAYDSDTEAFF
TRBJ2-5,TRBD1,TRBV25-1,CASSAGQGQETQYF
TRBJ2-3,TRBD2,TRBV7-2,CASSLVSGLGTDTQYF
TRBJ1-1,TRBD1,TRBV4-1,CASSQDGEGDSEAFF
TRBJ2-5,NA,TRBV5-1,CASSSPGVETQYF
TRBJ2-7,NA,TRBV30,CAWSWSSYEQYF
TRBJ2-7,TRBD1,TRBV7-2,CASSIGTAMGYEQYF
TRBJ2-1,NA,TRBV19,CASSLGGGDNEQFF
TRBJ2-5,NA,TRBV5-5,CASSLEGPRQETQYF
TRBJ1-5,NA,TRBV9,CASSVGGGQPQHF
TRBJ2-7,NA,TRBV7-6,CASSLATQGSEQYF
TRBJ2-1,TRBD1,TRBV7-6,CASSPGGGFSYNEQFF
TRBJ1-1,TRBD1,TRBV5-5,CASSLPPGQLAFF
TRBJ2-5,NA,TRBV6-1,CASSDYGFETQYF
TRBJ2-5,TRBD2,TRBV19,CASSSSSGGQETQYF
TRBJ2-7,TRBD2,TRBV27,CASSLSGGTWGGTYEQYF
TRBJ2-7,NA,TRBV6-1,CASSEALQGRNSYEQYF
TRBJ1-1,TRBD1,TRBV7-9,CASGRTGRLRRRYTEAFF
TRBJ1-4,TRBD1,TRBV30,CAFDRELPNEKLFF
TRBJ1-2,TRBD1,TRBV9,CASSVVQGKGGYDGYTF
TRBJ1-5,NA,TRBV18,CASSPLSAGNQPQHF
TRBJ1-1,TRBD1,TRBV2,CASSSQDRGLFTEAFF
TRBJ2-2,TRBD2,TRBV29-1,CSVVLAGESTGELFF
TRBJ2-7,TRBD2,TRBV28,CASTSPGLANILDYEQYF
TRBJ2-7,NA,TRBV4-3,CASSQQIRSSYEQYF
TRBJ1-1,NA,TRBV19,CASAGGGKTEAFF
TRBJ1-4,NA,TRBV28,CASRPSGSGLFF
TRBJ2-7,NA,TRBV7-8,CASSLRQTYEQYF
TRBJ2-3,TRBD2,TRBV4-3,CASSQDNFLAGSSTDTQYF
TRBJ2-7,TRBD1,TRBV10-3,CGRDRFYEQYF
TRBJ2-3,NA,TRBV11-2,CASSLLGVSTDTQYF